The sequence of this T cell receptor beta chain was determined in a study of a mutant IDH1 vaccine in newly diagnosed glioma. Study as a whole: Former treatment meant radiotherapy, temozolomide, or both; the majority had gotten both.

Per germline, CDR1 ENHRY and CDR2 SYGVKD. V was pared by 0 bases and J by 10 bases, with 21 bases between. The CDR3 sequence is 16 residues long. Of note for this clone: The target antigen is unknown.

Described time point: week 47, end of study. Vaccinated patients received 300 ug of mutant IDH1 20-mer peptide per dose, with topical imiquimod. Here immunoSEQ multiplex PCR was the method, and the copy in TCRdb shows in-frame clones only, minus some. This sample carries approximately 56,000 clones, roughly 80% of them seen once, and the ten largest clones take 5.3%. The chain uses TRBV10-3 and TRBJ1-1; D unclear. Sequencing was performed on PBMCs, taken from a glioma patient whose treatment included an IDH1 peptide vaccine. The sequence came from a man aged 45-60 years with glioma. This CDR3 reads CAISESILTVKKGAFF. DNA of the CDR3: TGTGCCATCAGTGAGTCGATTTTAACAGTCAAAAAAGGAGCTTTCTTT.